Below, one T cell receptor (beta chain) is given with its context. This entry comes from a study of T cell changes during pregnancy in multiple sclerosis. The data were produced by immunoSEQ multiplex PCR, yet TCRdb's version contains in-frame clones alone and is incomplete. Of around 69,000 clones listed, around nine tenths are singletons. The sample was CD8+ T cells from peripheral blood mononuclear cells, taken before pregnancy. This clonotype originated in a female donor with multiple sclerosis, enrolled in a pregnancy study.

CDR3 in DNA: TGTGCCAGCAGCGTCCCTAGGGGGGGCAGCCGAACGGGCTACACCTTC. Amino acids: CASSVPRGGSRTGYTF. The chain recombines TRBV9 with TRBJ1-2; D might be TRBD1 (6 bases). The germline V and J ends were trimmed by 2 bases and 8 bases, with 22 bases remaining between them. The CDR3 loop spans 16 amino acids. Per germline, CDR1 SGDLS and CDR2 YYNGEE. The full variable domain, in which reference TRBV9 and TRBJ1-2 provide the parts outside the CDR3, is DSGVTQTPKHLITATGQRVTLRCSPRSGDLSVYWYQQSLDQGLQFLIQYYNGEERAKGNILERFSAQQFPDLHSELNLSSLELGDSALYFCASSVPRGGSRTGYTFGSGTRLTVV.